This T cell receptor (beta chain) was documented in a study of cytomegalovirus exposure and HLA in healthy donors. The CDR3 contains 14 residues. Germline values: CDR1 SGHDT, CDR2 YYEEEE. The V end lost 1 base, the J end lost 3 bases, and 11 bases lay between the germline ends. The study ran its PCR with 60 Vbeta and 13 Jbeta primers. The table came from immunoSEQ multiplex PCR; TCRdb's copy has only in-frame clones and leaves some out. Of 130,000 or so clones detected, roughly 80% appear once; the ten largest clones hold less than 2.5%. With regard to this clone: The antigen remains unidentified.

Findings of the study overall: In a later analysis, a missense DCLRE1C variant was linked to TCR beta V- and J-gene trimming.

This receptor was taken from a woman between 40 and 50 years old in good health and CMV-seropositive. Sequencing input: PBMCs. V is TRBV5-6 and J is TRBJ2-7; unclear D gene. Here the CDR3 DNA reads TGTGCCAGCAGCTTGAACAAATTGATCTACGAGCAGTACTTC. It translates to CASSLNKLIYEQYF.